The entry below describes one T cell receptor beta chain. This sample stems from a study of blood T cell repertoires in COVID-19. Study information: Acute and convalescent COVID-19 specimens originated in the United States, Italy and Spain.

V gave up 2 bases and J gave up 4 bases, with 10 bases separating them. This CDR3 contains 14 residues. The germline V gene has CDR1 MNHEY and CDR2 SVGAGI. Method: immunoSEQ multiplex PCR; TCRdb's copy keeps in-frame clones and lacks some. The sample lists about 31,000 clones; 80% to 90% were seen once. V and J are TRBV6-5 and TRBJ2-3; possible D gene TRBD2, 6 bases. Sequenced: peripheral blood. The receptor was derived from a woman in her 40s with active or convalescent COVID-19. In nucleotides, the CDR3 is TGTGCCAGCAGTTACCGTACGGGGGCAGATACGCAGTATTTT. The encoded protein is CASSYRTGADTQYF.